This record looks at one T cell receptor (beta chain) sequence and its context. What it recognizes is unknown. This sample is drawn from a study of shared clonotypes between healthy human individuals. Regarding the study as a whole: Estimated richness values were generally larger in naive subsets than in memory subsets. Researchers sampled only blood; tissue repertoires likely differ. There were few donors, and this limited the genetic and exposure-history diversity represented.

V was trimmed by 2 bases and J by 8 bases, leaving 18 bases between them. The CDR3 is 15 residues long. CDR1 and CDR2 from the germline V gene are MDHEN and SYDVKM. TCRdb's table, derived via immunoSEQ multiplex PCR, lists solely in-frame clones and lacks some. The table lists about 1.5 million clones, approximately 98% of them singletons. The V call is TRBV28, the J call TRBJ1-2; D unresolved. This TCR came from a man aged 25 to 40 in good health. Sequences were obtained from naive CD4+ T cells sorted from blood. The subset denotes: CD45RA+ positively selected. CDR3 region: CASSLPEQGLKGYTF. The CDR3 DNA follows: TGTGCCAGCAGTTTACCGGAGCAAGGCCTTAAAGGCTACACCTTC.